This T cell receptor (beta chain) stems from a study of post-analysis software for immune sequencing data. Unique molecular identifiers had been added to the TCR beta cDNA libraries. Once 1 to 10 million T cells were used, roughly 0.5 million cDNA molecules resulted. MiXCR, run by TCRdb on the PCR reads, gives a single entry per CDR3 protein. Of 750,000 to 950,000 distinct CDR3 sequences in the sample, roughly 58% were seen once. Note on this clonotype: Its cognate antigen is unknown.

Trimming at V came to 6 bases and at J to 5 bases, leaving 9 bases not matched to a gene. The CDR3 has 15 amino acids. Study observations and caveats: With TRBV5-6, TRBV5-1 and TRBV20-1 included, a handful of TRBV segments were more frequent in patients than in controls.

This TCR derives from a girl aged 10-17 years with multiple sclerosis. The sequencing input was blood. V and J are TRBV12-3 or TRBV12-4 and TRBJ1-2; 10 nucleotides line up with TRBD1. The CDR3 region is CASRGDGQGGYGYTF. CDR3 DNA sequence: TGTGCCAGCAGGGGCGATGGACAGGGGGGTTATGGCTACACCTTC.